This TCR beta chain was sequenced for a study of blood T cell repertoires in COVID-19. Study details: The analysed material was cDNA or gDNA that came from T cells, B-cell-depleted T cells, or PBMCs.

Trimming cost V 0 bases and J 0 bases, with 2 bases left between them. CDR3 size: 12 residues. Germline V gene sequence: CDR1 GTSNPN, CDR2 SVGIG (reference sequence). Clones were read by immunoSEQ multiplex PCR, and TCRdb kept only the in-frame ones, dropping some. The profile shows a few hundred thousand clones, around 85% of them singletons. V is TRBV30 and J is TRBJ1-1; no clear D. The sequence derives from a human donor in a cohort sampled during active COVID-19. Sequences were obtained from peripheral blood. The CDR3: CAWSVLNTEAFF. The CDR3 DNA reads as TGTGCCTGGAGTGTCTTGAACACTGAAGCTTTCTTT.